The next 18 T cell receptor beta chains were all read from a single sample in a study of T cells in localized non-small cell lung cancer. Only in-frame clones appear in the TCRdb table, and some are missing; sequencing was by immunoSEQ multiplex PCR. Of 50,000 to 70,000 clones detected, just over 90% appear once; the ten largest clones hold roughly 21%. The specimen was peripheral blood, collected before any cancer treatment. Receptors originate from a man aged 40 to 69 with stage I lung adenocarcinoma.

The chain uses TRBV4-2 and TRBJ2-7; D is possibly TRBD2 (5 bases). Germline-derived CDR1 and CDR2 are LGHNA and YNFKEQ. Trimming shortened V by 0 bases and J by 3 bases, and 12 bases separated the two germline ends. CDR3 size: 15 residues. Here the CDR3 DNA reads TGTGCCAGCAGCCAAGATAGCACTAGTCGCTACGAGCAGTACTTC. This encodes CASSQDSTSRYEQYF.

This chain connects TRBV30 to TRBJ2-5; the match to TRBD2 covers 7 bases. Germline loops: CDR1 GTSNPN, CDR2 SVGIG (reference sequence). V lost 0 bases, J lost 5 bases, and 9 bases stayed unmatched. The CDR3 extends over 15 amino acids. The CDR3 loop reads CAWSVLAGVTETQYF. CDR3 nucleotides: TGTGCCTGGAGTGTCCTTGCGGGAGTAACGGAGACCCAGTACTTC.

This rearrangement joins TRBV11-2 to TRBJ2-1; D gene uncertain. Trimming left V 10 bases short and J 6 bases short, with 10 bases between. Germline V gives CDR1 SGHAT, CDR2 FQNNGV. This CDR3 is 11 amino acids long. In DNA, the CDR3 is TGTGCCACCTCAGGATTCAATGAGCAGTTCTTC. Translating it yields CATSGFNEQFF.

This rearrangement joins TRBV2 to TRBJ1-1, with D possibly matching TRBD1 (6 bases). CDR3 length: 14 amino acids. Germline V gene data show CDR1 as SNHLY and CDR2 as FYNNEI. Trimming left V 6 bases short and J 4 bases short, with 15 bases between. The CDR3 spells CASRLGAWGTEAFF. The CDR3 DNA reads as TGTGCCAGCAGGCTGGGGGCTTGGGGCACTGAAGCTTTCTTT. The full variable domain, in which reference TRBV2 and TRBJ1-1 provide the parts outside the CDR3, is EPEVTQTPSHQVTQMGQEVILRCVPISNHLYFYWYRQILGQKVEFLVSFYNNEISEKSEIFDDQFSVERPDGSNFTLKIRSTKLEDSAMYFCASRLGAWGTEAFFGQGTRLTVV.

This clone was detected only once. The chain is built from TRBV29-1 and TRBJ2-5; TRBD1 matches 8 bases. The trim removed 6 bases at V and 4 bases at J, leaving 19 bases unmatched. The CDR3 runs 17 residues. Germline CDR1 SQVTM, CDR2 ANQGSEA. The CDR3 protein is CSVTGGQGGRVGETQYF. CDR3 coding DNA: TGCAGCGTAACCGGAGGACAGGGAGGCCGGGTTGGAGAGACCCAGTACTTC. Full variable domain (missing parts from reference TRBV29-1 and TRBJ2-5): SAVISQKPSRDICQRGTSLTIQCQVDSQVTMMFWYRQQPGQSLTLIATANQGSEATYESGFVIDKFPISRPNLTFSTLTVSNMSPEDSSIYLCSVTGGQGGRVGETQYFGPGTRLLVL.

CDR3: CASSSHGVSYEQYF. As DNA, the CDR3 is TGTGCCAGCAGCTCCCACGGGGTCTCCTACGAGCAGTACTTC. The chain links TRBV9 to TRBJ2-7; TRBD2 might be the D (5 bases). Germline CDR1 and CDR2: SGDLS and YYNGEE. V lost 4 bases and J lost 0, with 11 bases in between. The CDR3 extends over 14 amino acids.

This clone was picked up one time. The rearrangement uses TRBV7-6 and TRBJ1-4; TRBD1 might be the D (6 bases). Germline lookup yields CDR1 SGHVS and CDR2 FNYEAQ. There are 14 residues in the CDR3. V was cut by 5 bases and J by 8 bases, with 15 bases left in between. The CDR3 bases are TGTGCCAGCAGCGCTACAGGGACGGGAGAAAAACTGTTTTTT. Its protein is CASSATGTGEKLFF.

The V gene is TRBV11-3, the J gene TRBJ2-1; D possibly corresponds to TRBD2 (6 bases). Germline CDR1 SGHNT, CDR2 YENEEA. The CDR3 loop spans 16 amino acids. V was clipped by 7 bases and J by 3 bases, with 19 bases between them. The CDR3 region is CASKGQGSGNYNEQFF. Written as DNA, the CDR3 is TGTGCCAGCAAGGGGCAGGGTAGCGGAAACTACAATGAGCAGTTCTTC.

The chain recombines TRBV7-2 with TRBJ2-1, with D maybe TRBD2 (5 bases). The germline V gene encodes CDR1 SGHTA and CDR2 FQGNSA. With 4 bases removed from V and 3 bases from J, the gap between germline ends came to 10 bases. The CDR3 is made up of 14 amino acids. The CDR3 reads CASSSLGIYNEQFF. The CDR3 nucleotides read TGTGCCAGCAGCTCCCTCGGGATCTACAATGAGCAGTTCTTC. The full variable domain, its missing parts supplied by reference TRBV7-2 and TRBJ2-1, is GAGVSQSPSNKVTEKGKDVELRCDPISGHTALYWYRQSLGQGLEFLIYFQGNSAPDKSGLPSDRFSAERTGGSVSTLTIQRTQQEDSAVYLCASSSLGIYNEQFFGPGTRLTVL.

V usage is TRBV6-4 and J usage is TRBJ2-6; D is perhaps TRBD1 or TRBD2 (6 bases each). Per germline, CDR1 MRHNA and CDR2 SNTAGT. This CDR3 spans 14 amino acids. V was trimmed by 7 bases and J by 2 bases, leaving 9 bases between them. The CDR3 bases are TGTGCCAGCAAAGGGGGGCCTGGGGCCAACGTCCTGACTTTC. Amino acid sequence: CASKGGPGANVLTF.

V usage is TRBV19 and J usage is TRBJ2-7, with 10 bases that match TRBD2. The J segment lost 2 bases and the V segment lost 5 bases, leaving 6 bases of the junction unmatched. CDR1 is LNHDA, CDR2 SQIVND, per germline (reference sequence). CDR3 size: 15 residues. The CDR3 DNA sequence: TGTGCCAGTAGTCCCGGGACTAGCGTTCCCTACGAGCAGTACTTC. Translating it yields CASSPGTSVPYEQYF.

The chain carries TRBV5-1 and TRBJ1-2; D is unresolved. Trimming took 4 bases from V and 2 from J, leaving 9 bases between them. The CDR3 is 13 amino acids. CDR1 and CDR2 (germline): SGHRS, YFSETQ. In DNA form, the CDR3 reads TGCGCCAGCAGCAAGGATTCGAACTATGGCTACACCTTC. Translated: CASSKDSNYGYTF.

The count of this clone is one. CDR3 in DNA: TGTGCCAGCAGCAACAGGGGAGGCTACACCTTC. Its protein product is CASSNRGGYTF. The chain is built from TRBV6-5 and TRBJ1-2; 7 bases are a match to TRBD1. CDR1 is MNHEY, CDR2 SVGAGI, per germline. The CDR3 has 11 amino acids. V was clipped by 6 bases and J by 8 bases; unmatched bases: 3.

Regarding this clone: Other DNA sequences in this specimen translate into the identical CDR3. The J gene is TRBJ2-1, the V gene TRBV14; 7 positions match TRBD2. The V segment lost 4 bases and the J segment 2 bases; nucleotides outside the gene matches: 11. Per the germline V gene, CDR1 is SGHDN and CDR2 is FVKESK. The CDR3 loop spans 17 amino acids. CDR3 bases: TGTGCCAGCAGCCCGCCGGGAGCGGGGTTACCCTACAATGAGCAGTTCTTC. It codes for CASSPPGAGLPYNEQFF.

This sequence joins TRBV2 and TRBJ2-1, with D unresolved. V was clipped by 3 bases and J by 12 bases, with 12 bases between them. The CDR3 has 12 amino acids. Germline V gives CDR1 SNHLY, CDR2 FYNNEI. CDR3 sequence reads: CASSEVRMGQFF. The CDR3 DNA reads TGTGCCAGCAGTGAGGTCAGGATGGGGCAGTTCTTC.

The J gene is TRBJ2-1, the V gene TRBV6-4; 8 bases align to TRBD1. CDR3 length: 15 residues. The V and J ends lost 2 bases and 3 bases, in that order; junction bases with no gene match: 3. Germline V gene lookup returns CDR1 MRHNA and CDR2 SNTAGT. This chain's CDR3 is CASSDSTGGYNEQFF. The CDR3 DNA sequence: TGTGCCAGCAGTGACAGCACAGGGGGCTACAATGAGCAGTTCTTC.

Only a few counts were recorded for this clone. The V and J genes are TRBV9 and TRBJ2-2, with D perhaps TRBD1 or TRBD2 (5 bases each). Trimming pared 2 bases from V and 7 bases from J, leaving 12 bases between. The CDR3 extends over 14 amino acids. Per the germline V gene, CDR1 is SGDLS and CDR2 is YYNGEE. CDR3 nucleotides: TGTGCCAGCAGCGTCGGGACCGTCGGCGGGGAGCTGTTTTTT. This sequence encodes CASSVGTVGGELFF.

This clone occurred once. The chain has TRBV9 and TRBJ1-5; no clear D. CDR3 length: 15 amino acids. Germline assignment: CDR1 SGDLS and CDR2 YYNGEE. V was cut by 0 bases and J by 8 bases, with 15 bases left in between. CDR3 sequence: CASSVEGKGGEPQHF. The CDR3, as DNA: TGTGCCAGCAGCGTAGAGGGAAAGGGTGGAGAGCCCCAGCATTTT.